This TCR beta chain was observed in a study of regulatory T cells in long-lasting Graves disease (dated by TCRdb to the early 2020s). Regarding the complete study: Persistent Graves' disease meant more than 5 years of antithyroid drug treatment with TSH receptor autoantibodies that stayed positive. This study used TCR sequencing and RNA sequencing of peripheral blood to compare persistent Graves' disease patients against newly diagnosed Graves' disease patients. TCR sequencing covered some 13 persistent and 20 or so newly diagnosed Graves' disease patients, some 35 samples in total. In the clinical cohort, patients with persistent Graves' disease had used antithyroid drugs for an average of about 9.3 years. The study took place in China and was registered as a clinical trial. Here is what the overall study found, with its caveats: Persistent Graves' disease patients showed lower TCR Shannon entropy and fewer highly expanded clones than newly diagnosed patients, suggesting clonal expansion. Patients with persistent disease shared more public clonotypes (around 3,000) than newly diagnosed patients did (966). Because the primary lesion, thyroid tissue, could not be accessed, the study looked at peripheral blood alone. Only the TCR beta chain was sequenced and analyzed. The authors noted that the small sample size was a limitation that may lower accuracy.

Library preparation was by multiplex PCR. Sequenced on an Illumina HiSeq 4000. CDR3 regions were amplified by Arm-PCR with iRepertoire HTBI primers to construct TCR beta libraries. Before sequencing, the PCR products went through gel purification. The study's own analysis went as follows. Across samples, about 64 TRBV and roughly 13 TRBJ segments were identified and used for gene usage analysis of CDR3 amino acid clonotypes. COPE and FqMerger were used to merge filtered high-quality paired reads into contigs. BLAST was used to align contigs to IMGT TRBV, TRBD and TRBJ reference genes, and CDR3 was defined according to IMGT. Any clonotype with a frequency above 0.1% was counted as a highly expanded clone. Shannon entropy served as the measure of repertoire diversity, while the Gini coefficient captured V-J evenness. A clonotype was considered public if more than one individual shared it. TCRdb's own reprocessing of the public reads used fastp at Q25 and MiXCR and kept productive beta chains. Each entry is one CDR3 protein sequence, shown with its most common DNA and genes. Clone size and V and J calls follow TCRdb, not the original study. The sample table holds 430,000 or so distinct CDR3 sequences, of which approximately 22% were seen once. The top ten constitute roughly an eighth of the sample.

In this sample, this clonotype turned up once. Its antigen is currently not known. One base away there is no much larger clone; base qualities are not given. A lone read offers only weak evidence. In the paper's terms, the time point label means: persistent/refractory GD, antithyroid drugs over 5 years with positive TRAb. For both TCR sequencing and RNA sequencing, RNA was extracted from PBMCs using TRIzol. Graves' disease was diagnosed according to American Thyroid Association guidelines. Recruitment of patients was carried out at an endocrinology department in Xi'an, China. Each patient gave approximately 10 milliliters of peripheral blood, collected in an EDTA anticoagulant tube. PBMCs were isolated by Ficoll Paque Plus density gradient separation without further T cell sorting. An Agilent 2100 Bioanalyzer and agarose gel were used to check RNA quality, and a NanoDrop 2000 was used to measure RNA concentration.

The source is a female donor with Graves disease. Sequencing used peripheral blood mononuclear cells (PBMCs), obtained when the disease was refractory, from a patient treated with antithyroid drugs.

For the CDR3, the sequence is CASSIWDISSPLHF. The nucleotide sequence reads TGTGCCAGTAGTATTTGGGACATCTCGTCACCCCTCCACTTT. Recombination joined TRBV19 with TRBJ1-6; the D gene is perhaps TRBD1, on 6 matching bases. V is clipped by 3 bases and J by 10 bases, and the sequence between their germline boundaries is 13 bases long. In the germline V gene (reference sequence), CDR1 corresponds to LNHDA and CDR2 to SQIVND. Inclusive of the bounding cysteine and phenylalanine, the CDR3 is 14 residues long. Only the CDR3 DNA stays, 42 bases, in frame from base 1. Beyond the CDR3, the reference TRBV19 and TRBJ1-6 genes provide the residues; the full variable domain reads: DGGITQSPKYLFRKEGQNVTLSCEQNLNHDAMYWYRQDPGQGLRLIYYSQIVNDFQKGDIAEGYSVSREKKESFPLTVTSAQKNPTAFYLCASSIWDISSPLHFGNGTRLTVT.